These T cell receptor beta chains were read from a single sample in a study of shared clonotypes between healthy human individuals. Assay: immunoSEQ multiplex PCR; the TCRdb copy retains only in-frame clones and omits some. The sample shows 500,000 or so clones, approximately 95% of them seen only once. Sequenced sample: naive CD4+ T cells sorted from blood. The receptors were gathered from a woman in her twenties or thirties in good health. CDR3s leave out the opening cysteine and the closing phenylalanine or tryptophan. The order of the fields is J gene, V gene, D gene, CDR3 protein. D genes are given only for firm matches.

>TRBJ1-1|TRBV14|-
ASSPGGRVDFTAF
>TRBJ2-1|TRBV5-1|TRBD2
ASSLLAGVSSNEQF
>TRBJ1-1|TRBV7-9|-
ASSFGDTPNTEAF
>TRBJ2-7|TRBV5-1|TRBD2
ASRALAGYEQY
>TRBJ2-1|TRBV4-1|-
ASSQVPGIEQF
>TRBJ1-1|TRBV28|-
ASSLTLRRGSTEAF
>TRBJ2-5|TRBV4-1|TRBD2
ASSLLAGGLETQY
>TRBJ2-7|TRBV7-9|-
ASSLGTVLREQY
>TRBJ1-1|TRBV6-6|-
ASTRGINTEAF
>TRBJ1-5|TRBV28|TRBD1
ASKVTGSTQH